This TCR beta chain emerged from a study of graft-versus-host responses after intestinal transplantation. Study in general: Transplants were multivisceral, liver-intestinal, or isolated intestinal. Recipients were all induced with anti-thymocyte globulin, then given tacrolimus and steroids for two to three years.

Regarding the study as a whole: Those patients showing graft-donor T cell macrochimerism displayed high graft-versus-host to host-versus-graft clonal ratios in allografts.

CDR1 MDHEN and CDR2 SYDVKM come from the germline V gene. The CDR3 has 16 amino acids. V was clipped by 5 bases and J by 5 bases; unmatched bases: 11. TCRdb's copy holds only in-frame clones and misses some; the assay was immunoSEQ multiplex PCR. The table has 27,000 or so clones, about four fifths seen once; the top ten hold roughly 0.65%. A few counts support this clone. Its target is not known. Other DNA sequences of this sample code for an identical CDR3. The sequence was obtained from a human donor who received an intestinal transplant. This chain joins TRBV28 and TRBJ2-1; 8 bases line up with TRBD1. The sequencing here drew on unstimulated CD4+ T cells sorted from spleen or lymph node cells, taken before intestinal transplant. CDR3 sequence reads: CASSPRWGQVNNEQFF. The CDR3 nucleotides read TGTGCCAGCAGTCCTAGGTGGGGACAGGTCAACAATGAGCAGTTCTTC. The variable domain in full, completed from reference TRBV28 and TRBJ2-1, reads DVKVTQSSRYLVKRTGEKVFLECVQDMDHENMFWYRQDPGLGLRLIYFSYDVKMKEKGDIPEGYSVSREKKERFSLILESASTNQTSMYLCASSPRWGQVNNEQFFGPGTRLTVL.